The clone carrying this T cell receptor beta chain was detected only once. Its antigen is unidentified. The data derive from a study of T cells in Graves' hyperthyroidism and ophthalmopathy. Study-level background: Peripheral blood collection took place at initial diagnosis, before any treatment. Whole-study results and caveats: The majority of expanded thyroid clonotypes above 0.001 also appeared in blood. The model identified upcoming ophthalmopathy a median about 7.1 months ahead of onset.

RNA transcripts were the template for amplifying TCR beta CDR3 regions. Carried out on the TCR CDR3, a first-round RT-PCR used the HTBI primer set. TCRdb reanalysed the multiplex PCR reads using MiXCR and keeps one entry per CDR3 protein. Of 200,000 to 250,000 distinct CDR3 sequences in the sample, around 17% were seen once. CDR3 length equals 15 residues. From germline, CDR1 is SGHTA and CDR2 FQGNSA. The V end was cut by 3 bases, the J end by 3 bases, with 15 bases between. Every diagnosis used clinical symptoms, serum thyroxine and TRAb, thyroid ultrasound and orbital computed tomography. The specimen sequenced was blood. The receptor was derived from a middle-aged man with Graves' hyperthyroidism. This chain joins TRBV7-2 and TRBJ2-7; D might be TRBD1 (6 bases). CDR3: CASSLGAGRSYEQYF. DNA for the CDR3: TGTGCCAGCAGCTTGGGGGCAGGAAGAAGCTACGAGCAGTACTTC.